This entry concerns a single T cell receptor (beta chain). Per germline, CDR1 MDHEN and CDR2 SYDVKM. V was pared by 6 bases and J by 0 bases, with 9 bases of the junction left unmatched. This CDR3 comprises 16 residues. This sample was included in a study of blood T cell repertoires in COVID-19. Study-level background: Donors in the United States, Italy and Spain gave samples during acute or convalescent COVID-19. The analysed material was cDNA or gDNA that came from T cells, B-cell-depleted T cells, or PBMCs.

Authors' analysis steps: How many nucleated cells were present was estimated from reference gene primer amplification. Only in-frame clones appear in the TCRdb table, and some are missing; sequencing was by immunoSEQ multiplex PCR. D and trimming were read from the DNA, whereas the V and J calls and clone size are those reported in that table. The sample has roughly 99,000 clones, 70% to 90% seen once. The sequence was collected from a man aged 50-60 years with active or convalescent COVID-19. Sequenced material: peripheral blood. This chain joins TRBV28 and TRBJ2-7; 9 bases agree with TRBD1. The CDR3: CASRENRGLLSYEQYF. CDR3 DNA sequence: TGTGCCAGCAGGGAAAACAGGGGGCTGCTCTCCTACGAGCAGTACTTC.